Each of the 21 T cell receptor beta chains below was sequenced from the same sample in a study of naive and memory T cell subsets. The SP2 primer and nested alpha and beta constant region primers amplified ligated cDNA in four rounds. TCRdb called the UMI-ligation and nested PCR reads again in MiXCR, with one record for every CDR3 protein. Of tens of thousands of distinct CDR3 sequences in the sample, about 6% were seen once. Treatment indicated: skin biopsy from PPD injection site in Mantoux-positive individual. A UMI-containing oligonucleotide was joined by 3' ligation to the TCR cDNA template. Specimen: skin, collected from a tuberculin skin test site. The receptors were gathered from an adult in good health.

This clonotype was seen ten or more times. The V call is TRBV10-3, the J call TRBJ1-4; 7 bases are shared with TRBD1. V was clipped by 2 bases and J by 8 bases; unmatched bases: 5. CDR1 and CDR2 (germline): ENHRY, SYGVKD. The CDR3 spans 14 residues. CDR3 DNA: TGTGCCATCAGTGAGAGAGGGGGCAAAGAAAAACTGTTTTTT. Its protein product is CAISERGGKEKLFF.

This clonotype has just a few counts. The CDR3 nucleotides read TGTGCCAGCAGCCGGGACGGCACAGATACGCAGTATTTT. Its protein is CASSRDGTDTQYF. The V call is TRBV6-2 or TRBV6-3, the J call TRBJ2-3; D assignment may be TRBD1 or TRBD2 (5 bases each). Trimming removed 6 bases from V and 1 base from J, with 8 bases in between. Germline values: CDR1 MNHEY, CDR2 SVGEGT. The CDR3 consists of 13 residues.

This clonotype was seen only a few times. The chain combines TRBV7-9 with TRBJ2-7; TRBD1 matches at 10 bases. J was trimmed by 9 bases and V by 4 bases; bases with no gene match: 15. CDR3 length: 16 residues. CDR1 SEHNR and CDR2 FQNEAQ come from the germline V gene (reference sequence). CDR3 residues: CASSYQTGQGRLGQYF. The CDR3 DNA follows: TGTGCCAGCAGCTACCAAACGGGACAGGGGCGTTTGGGGCAGTACTTC.

Many counts were recorded for this clonotype. The chain has TRBV27 and TRBJ2-3; D unresolved. CDR3 length: 11 amino acids. V shed 4 bases and J shed 5 bases, with 4 bases lying between them. Germline-derived CDR1 and CDR2 are MNHEY and SMNVEV (reference sequence). As DNA, the CDR3 is TGTGCCAGCAGTTATAGAGATACGCAGTATTTT. This translates into CASSYRDTQYF.

This clonotype has at least ten counts. The chain uses TRBV7-2 and TRBJ2-1; 8 bases map to TRBD2. Losses at the gene ends were 2 bases for V and 7 bases for J; bases not matched to a gene: 10. Germline V gives CDR1 SGHTA, CDR2 FQGNSA. The CDR3 is made up of 16 amino acids. The CDR3 nucleotides are TGTGCCAGCAGCTTACCCCCAGCGGGAGAAGATAATGAGCAGTTCTTC. This codes for CASSLPPAGEDNEQFF.

This clonotype came up a few times. The rearrangement links TRBV7-9 to TRBJ2-1; D is unclear. The CDR3 has 15 residues. V lost 3 bases and J 4 bases, leaving 13 bases between the germline ends. Germline CDR1 reads SEHNR; CDR2 reads FQNEAQ (reference sequence). The CDR3 protein is CASSFRWAVYNEQFF. The CDR3 DNA reads as TGTGCCAGCAGCTTTAGATGGGCGGTTTACAATGAGCAGTTCTTC.

This clonotype was seen at least ten times. The chain recombines TRBV6-2 or TRBV6-3 with TRBJ2-6; D perhaps matches TRBD1 (6 bases). The germline CDR1 and CDR2 sequences are MNHEY and SVGEGT. The ends were cut back, 6 bases at V and 1 base at J, with 10 bases in the middle. The CDR3 covers 15 residues. CDR3 in DNA: TGTGCCAGCAGCCCAGGGGTGTCTGGGGCCAACGTCCTGACTTTC. Residues: CASSPGVSGANVLTF.

This clonotype was detected ten times or more. This chain joins TRBV7-9 and TRBJ2-7, with 8 bases aligning to TRBD1. CDR1 is SEHNR and CDR2 is FQNEAQ in the germline V gene (reference sequence). The CDR3 sequence is 15 residues long. After removal of 5 bases from V and 2 bases from J, the junction contained 8 bases not matched to a gene. The CDR3 DNA sequence: TGTGCCAGCAGCGGCTGGACAGGGACTGCCTACGAGCAGTACTTC. Translating gives CASSGWTGTAYEQYF.

The chain couples TRBV20-1 to TRBJ1-2, with D unclear. Trimming took off 2 bases at V and 7 bases at J, with 5 bases between the two ends. Germline V gene data show CDR1 as DFQATT and CDR2 as SNEGSKA (reference sequence). The CDR3 is 10 amino acids. The DNA for the CDR3 is TGCAGTGCTAGAAGTCTTGGCTACACCTTC. As protein: CSARSLGYTF.

This clonotype was picked up a small number of times. The chain has TRBV20-1 and TRBJ2-7, with 11 bases aligning to TRBD2. The length of the CDR3 is 18 residues. Germline V gene sequence: CDR1 DFQATT, CDR2 SNEGSKA (reference sequence). J was trimmed by 0 bases and V by 0 bases; bases with no gene match: 10. CDR3 amino acids: CSARDMDSGRGRSYEQYF. The CDR3 DNA reads TGCAGTGCTAGAGATATGGATAGCGGGAGGGGACGCTCCTACGAGCAGTACTTC.

Many counts were recorded for this clonotype. The chain carries TRBV7-2 and TRBJ2-3; TRBD2 aligns across 9 bases. The CDR3 is 19 amino acids. Germline assignment: CDR1 SGHTA and CDR2 FQGNSA. The junction had 19 bases not matched to a gene; V was cut back by 4 bases and J by 5 bases. In DNA form, the CDR3 reads TGTGCCAGCAGCTCCTACACTTTACCGCGGGAGGGCCGCAAAGATACGCAGTATTTT. Its protein product is CASSSYTLPREGRKDTQYF.

This clonotype showed up many times. The rearrangement uses TRBV27 and TRBJ2-7, with D possibly TRBD2 on 5 matching bases. CDR1 MNHEY and CDR2 SMNVEV come from the germline V gene (reference sequence). V dropped 7 bases and J dropped 1 base, with 23 bases sitting between them. The CDR3 sequence is 17 residues long. The CDR3 region is CASMRFSGGPGSYEQYF. CDR3 coding DNA: TGTGCCAGCATGCGATTCAGCGGAGGTCCGGGGTCCTACGAGCAGTACTTC.

About this clonotype itself: A much more abundant neighbour one base away suggests this may be a read error. The J gene is TRBJ1-6, the V gene TRBV5-1; D unresolved. Germline CDR1 and CDR2: SGHRS and YFSETQ. The CDR3 length is 12 residues. The CDR3 region is CASSPSGSPLNF. The CDR3 region has the DNA TGCGCCAGCAGCCCCTCGGGTTCACCCCTCAACTTT. Variable domain in full (rest from reference TRBV5-1 and TRBJ1-6): KAGVTQTPRYLIKTRGQQVTLSCSPISGHRSVSWYQQTPGQGLQFLFEYFSETQRNKGNFPGRFSGRQFSNSRSEMNVSTLELGDSALYLCASSPSGSPLNFGNGTRLTVT.

This clonotype has more than one count but fewer than ten. This chain connects TRBV6-6 to TRBJ1-6, with a tentative D call TRBD1 (6 bases). CDR1 MNHNY and CDR2 SVGAGI come from the germline V gene (reference sequence). Deletions cut 2 bases from V and 10 bases from J, with 12 bases between. The CDR3 extends over 14 amino acids. The CDR3 coding sequence is TGTGCCAGCAGTTACGCCACTCAGGGGTCACCCCTCCACTTT. This encodes CASSYATQGSPLHF.

This clonotype was seen ten or more times. This chain links TRBV18 with TRBJ2-2, with 9 bases fitting TRBD1. V was pared by 5 bases and J by 4 bases, with 5 bases of the junction left unmatched. CDR1 and CDR2 from the germline V gene are KGHSH and LQKENI. This CDR3 comprises 15 residues. In DNA, the CDR3 is TGTGCCAGCTCAACCGGGACAGGGAGCACCGGGGAGCTGTTTTTT. This encodes CASSTGTGSTGELFF.

This clonotype was recorded at least ten times. The chain couples TRBV29-1 to TRBJ2-3, with 9 bases lining up with TRBD2. Germline V gene lookup returns CDR1 SQVTM and CDR2 ANQGSEA. J lost 5 bases, V lost 6 bases, and 6 bases had no gene match. This CDR3 spans 13 amino acids. CDR3 coding DNA: TGCAGCGTCAAAGCGGGAGGTGTAGATACGCAGTATTTT. The encoded protein is CSVKAGGVDTQYF.

Notes on this clonotype: A much larger clone differs from this one at a single base, so this may be a read error. The chain combines TRBV3-1 with TRBJ2-1; D is unclear. Trimming pared 4 bases from V and 8 bases from J, leaving 12 bases between. Germline V gives CDR1 LGHDT, CDR2 YNNKEL (reference sequence). The CDR3 contains 13 residues. This CDR3 is CASSPGLPHEQFF. For the CDR3, the DNA is TGTGCCAGCAGCCCCGGTCTACCCCATGAGCAGTTCTTC.

V and J are TRBV12-3 or TRBV12-4 and TRBJ2-2, with D possibly being TRBD1 (5 bases). The CDR3 has 14 amino acids. Trimming took 8 bases from V and 3 from J, leaving 13 bases between them. The CDR3 protein is CASGFAGHTGELFF. In DNA, the CDR3 is TGTGCCAGCGGGTTCGCAGGGCACACCGGGGAGCTGTTTTTT.

This clonotype was recorded many times. The V gene is TRBV2, the J gene TRBJ2-1; unclear D gene. Trimming took off 8 bases at V and 7 bases at J, with 6 bases between the two ends. Germline CDR1 and CDR2: SNHLY and FYNNEI. The CDR3 is made up of 10 amino acids. The CDR3 sequence is CASGVNEQFF. In DNA form, the CDR3 reads TGTGCCAGCGGGGTAAATGAGCAGTTCTTC.

V gene TRBV7-8 combines with J gene TRBJ2-1; 16 bases are shared with TRBD2. Germline loops: CDR1 SGHVS, CDR2 FQNEAQ. V dropped 5 bases and J dropped 7; count of bases not matched to a gene: 2. The CDR3 is made up of 15 amino acids. For the CDR3, the DNA is TGTGCCAGCAGCAAGGGACTAGCGGGAGGGAATGAGCAGTTCTTC. Protein sequence: CASSKGLAGGNEQFF.

Only a few counts were recorded for this clonotype. This chain connects TRBV29-1 to TRBJ2-1, with D tentatively TRBD1 or TRBD2 (6 bases each). Trimming removed 7 bases from V and 9 bases from J, with 22 bases in between. The CDR3 covers 14 residues. Per the germline V gene, CDR1 is SQVTM and CDR2 is ANQGSEA. CDR3 residues: CSAIPPGGVGEQFF. Written as DNA, the CDR3 is TGCAGCGCCATACCACCCGGGGGCGTTGGTGAGCAGTTCTTC.